This T cell receptor (beta chain) is from a study of graft-versus-host responses after intestinal transplantation. The wider study: For two to three years after anti-thymocyte globulin induction, all recipients took tacrolimus and steroids. Points from the study as a whole: Elevated graft-versus-host to host-versus-graft clonal ratios in allografts were recorded for patients with graft-donor T cell macrochimerism.

A word on this clone: The antigen is unknown.

This CDR3 is 12 amino acids long. V was cut by 2 bases and J by 0 bases, with 0 bases left in between. Looked up from germline, CDR1 is MDHEN and CDR2 is SYDVKM. Using immunoSEQ multiplex PCR, the repertoire was profiled, and TCRdb retains in-frame clones only, with some absent. The table records 150,000 or so clones, around nine tenths of them present only once. The rearrangement joins TRBV28 to TRBJ2-3; D ambiguous. The clonotype originates from a human donor who received an intestinal transplant. This material consisted of unstimulated CD4+ T cells sorted from spleen or lymph node cells, taken before intestinal transplant. The CDR3 DNA reads as TGTGCCAGCAGTTTAAGCACAGATACGCAGTATTTT. This gives the protein CASSLSTDTQYF.